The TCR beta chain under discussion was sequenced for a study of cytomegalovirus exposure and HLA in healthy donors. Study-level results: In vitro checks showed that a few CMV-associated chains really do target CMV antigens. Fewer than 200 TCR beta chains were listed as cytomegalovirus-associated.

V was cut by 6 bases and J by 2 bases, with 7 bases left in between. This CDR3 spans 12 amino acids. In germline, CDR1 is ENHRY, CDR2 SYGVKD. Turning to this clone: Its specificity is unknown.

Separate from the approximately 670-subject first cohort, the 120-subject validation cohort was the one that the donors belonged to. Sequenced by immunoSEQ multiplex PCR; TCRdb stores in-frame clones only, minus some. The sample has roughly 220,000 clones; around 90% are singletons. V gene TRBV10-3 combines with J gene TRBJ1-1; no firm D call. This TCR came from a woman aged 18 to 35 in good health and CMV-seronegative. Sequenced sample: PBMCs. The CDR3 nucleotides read TGTGCCATCAGACAGTCTAACACTGAAGCTTTCTTT. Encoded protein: CAIRQSNTEAFF.